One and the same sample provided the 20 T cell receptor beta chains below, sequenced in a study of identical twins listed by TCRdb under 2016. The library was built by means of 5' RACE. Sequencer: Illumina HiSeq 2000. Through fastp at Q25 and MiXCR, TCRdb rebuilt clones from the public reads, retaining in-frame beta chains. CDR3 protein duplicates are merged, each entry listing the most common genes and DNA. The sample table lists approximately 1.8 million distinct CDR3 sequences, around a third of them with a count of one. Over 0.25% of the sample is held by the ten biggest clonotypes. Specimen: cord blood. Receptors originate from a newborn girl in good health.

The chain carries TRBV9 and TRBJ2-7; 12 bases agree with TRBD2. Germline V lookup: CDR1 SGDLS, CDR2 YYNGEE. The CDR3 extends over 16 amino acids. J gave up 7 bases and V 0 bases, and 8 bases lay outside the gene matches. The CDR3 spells CASSVGLAGVGNEQYF. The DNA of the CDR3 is TGTGCCAGCAGCGTAGGACTAGCGGGAGTAGGCAATGAGCAGTACTTC.

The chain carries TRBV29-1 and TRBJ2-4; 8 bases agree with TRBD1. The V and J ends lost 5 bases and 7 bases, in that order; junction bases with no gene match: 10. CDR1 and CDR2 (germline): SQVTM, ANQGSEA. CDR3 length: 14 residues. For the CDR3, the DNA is TGCAGCGTTTCTCTTCAGGGGGCGCGGAACATTCAGTACTTC. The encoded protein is CSVSLQGARNIQYF.

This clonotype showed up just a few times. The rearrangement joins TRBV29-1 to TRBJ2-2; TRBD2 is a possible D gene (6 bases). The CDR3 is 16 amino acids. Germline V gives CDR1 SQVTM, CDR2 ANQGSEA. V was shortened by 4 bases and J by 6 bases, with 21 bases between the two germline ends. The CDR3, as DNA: TGCAGCGTTGGGACCCGCGTGGCGGGGAATCCCGGGGAGCTGTTTTTT. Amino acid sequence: CSVGTRVAGNPGELFF.

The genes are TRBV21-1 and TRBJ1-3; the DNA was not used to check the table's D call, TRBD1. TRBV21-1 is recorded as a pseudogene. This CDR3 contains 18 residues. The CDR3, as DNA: TGTGCCAGCCGCCGCGCCAGGCTACTAACCACCTCTGGAAACACCATATATTTT. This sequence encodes CASRRARLLTTSGNTIYF.

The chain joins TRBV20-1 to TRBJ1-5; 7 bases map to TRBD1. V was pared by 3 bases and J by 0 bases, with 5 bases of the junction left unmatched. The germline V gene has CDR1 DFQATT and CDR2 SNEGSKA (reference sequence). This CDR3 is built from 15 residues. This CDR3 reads CSARRTGYSNQPQHF. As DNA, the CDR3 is TGCAGTGCTAGGCGGACAGGATATAGCAATCAGCCCCAGCATTTT.

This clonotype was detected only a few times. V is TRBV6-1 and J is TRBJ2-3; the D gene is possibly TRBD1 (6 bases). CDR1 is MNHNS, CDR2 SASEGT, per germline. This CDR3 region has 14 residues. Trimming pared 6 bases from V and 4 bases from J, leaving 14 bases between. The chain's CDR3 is CASRHTGSADTQYF. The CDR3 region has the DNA TGTGCCAGCAGACATACAGGGTCCGCAGATACGCAGTATTTT.

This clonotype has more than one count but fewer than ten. CDR3 loop: CASSSDLNSYEQYF. The CDR3 DNA reads as TGCGCCAGCAGCTCGGACTTAAACTCCTACGAGCAGTACTTC. This sequence joins TRBV5-1 and TRBJ2-7, with D maybe TRBD2 (5 bases). Between the trimmed V and J ends, which lost 3 bases and 0 bases, there was a span of 10 bases. Germline assignment: CDR1 SGHRS and CDR2 YFSETQ. The CDR3 extends over 14 amino acids.

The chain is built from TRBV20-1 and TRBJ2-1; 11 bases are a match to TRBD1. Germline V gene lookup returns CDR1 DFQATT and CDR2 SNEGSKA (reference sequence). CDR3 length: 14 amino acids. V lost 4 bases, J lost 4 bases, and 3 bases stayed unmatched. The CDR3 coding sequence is TGCAGTGCTATAGGGACAGGGGGATACAATGAGCAGTTCTTC. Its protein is CSAIGTGGYNEQFF.

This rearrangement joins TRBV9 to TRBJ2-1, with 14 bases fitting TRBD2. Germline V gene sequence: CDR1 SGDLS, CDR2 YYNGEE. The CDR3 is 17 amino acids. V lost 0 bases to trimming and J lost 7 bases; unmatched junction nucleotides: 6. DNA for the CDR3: TGTGCCAGCAGCGTAGGACTAGCGGGGGGGCATGAGAATGAGCAGTTCTTC. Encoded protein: CASSVGLAGGHENEQFF.

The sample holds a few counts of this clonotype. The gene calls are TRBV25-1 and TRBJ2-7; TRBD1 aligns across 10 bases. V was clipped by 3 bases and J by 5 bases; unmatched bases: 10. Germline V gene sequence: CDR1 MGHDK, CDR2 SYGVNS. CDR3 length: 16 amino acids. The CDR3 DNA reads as TGTGCCAGCAGTGATTTGGGGACAGGGGTTTCCCACGAGCAGTACTTC. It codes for CASSDLGTGVSHEQYF.

CDR3 protein: CASRLTGDTGELFF. DNA for the CDR3: TGTGCCAGCAGACTGACAGGGGACACCGGGGAGCTGTTTTTT. This chain links TRBV5-6 with TRBJ2-2; 8 bases agree with TRBD1. The germline V gene encodes CDR1 SGHDT and CDR2 YYEEEE. The CDR3 has 14 residues. The trim removed 5 bases at V and 3 bases at J, leaving 3 bases unmatched.

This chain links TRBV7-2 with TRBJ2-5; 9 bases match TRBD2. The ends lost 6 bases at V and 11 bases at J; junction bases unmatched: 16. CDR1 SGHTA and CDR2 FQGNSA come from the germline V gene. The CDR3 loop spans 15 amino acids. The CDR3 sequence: CASRPSGRLYNEQYF. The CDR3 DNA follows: TGTGCCAGCAGACCAAGCGGGAGGCTCTACAATGAGCAGTACTTC.

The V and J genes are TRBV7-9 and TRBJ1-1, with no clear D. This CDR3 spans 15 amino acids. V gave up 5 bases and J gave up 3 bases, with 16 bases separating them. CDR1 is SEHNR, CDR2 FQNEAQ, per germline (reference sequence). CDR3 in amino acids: CASSLTGRVDTEAFF. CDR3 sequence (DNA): TGTGCCAGCAGCCTGACTGGACGGGTGGACACTGAAGCTTTCTTT.

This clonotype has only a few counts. CDR3 residues: CASRPQGAKNIQYF. The CDR3 nucleotides are TGTGCCAGCCGCCCACAGGGCGCCAAAAACATTCAGTACTTC. The gene calls are TRBV27 and TRBJ2-4, with D possibly matching TRBD1 (6 bases). V lost 8 bases, J lost 1 base, and 12 bases lay in between. CDR1 and CDR2 (germline): MNHEY, SMNVEV (reference sequence). This CDR3 is 14 amino acids long.

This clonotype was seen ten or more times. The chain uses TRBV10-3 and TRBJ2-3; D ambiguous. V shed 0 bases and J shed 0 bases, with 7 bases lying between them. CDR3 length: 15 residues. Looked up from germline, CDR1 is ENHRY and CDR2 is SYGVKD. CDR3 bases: TGTGCCATCAGTGAGTCGTTGCGGAGCACAGATACGCAGTATTTT. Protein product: CAISESLRSTDTQYF.

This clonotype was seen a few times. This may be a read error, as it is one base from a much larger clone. Here the CDR3 reads CASSPPTHEQYF. The CDR3 DNA reads TGTGCCAGCTCACCACCGACCCACGAGCAGTACTTC. V gene TRBV18 combines with J gene TRBJ2-4; D remains ambiguous. TRBJ2-7 matches the DNA end more closely, so the J call is doubtful. This CDR3 has 12 residues. Germline CDR1 is KGHSH and CDR2 is LQKENI.

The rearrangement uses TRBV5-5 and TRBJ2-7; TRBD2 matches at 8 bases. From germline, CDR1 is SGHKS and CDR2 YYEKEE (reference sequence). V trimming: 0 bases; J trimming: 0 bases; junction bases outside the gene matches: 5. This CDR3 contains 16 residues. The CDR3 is CASSLASGTSSYEQYF. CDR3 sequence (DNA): TGTGCCAGCAGCTTGGCTTCCGGGACTAGCTCCTACGAGCAGTACTTC.

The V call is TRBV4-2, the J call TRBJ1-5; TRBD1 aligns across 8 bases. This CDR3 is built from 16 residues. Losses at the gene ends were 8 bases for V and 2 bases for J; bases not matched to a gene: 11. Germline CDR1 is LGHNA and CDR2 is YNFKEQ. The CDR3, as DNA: TGTGCCAGCGGCCCTCAAGGACAGGGCGGCAATCAGCCCCAGCATTTT. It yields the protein CASGPQGQGGNQPQHF.

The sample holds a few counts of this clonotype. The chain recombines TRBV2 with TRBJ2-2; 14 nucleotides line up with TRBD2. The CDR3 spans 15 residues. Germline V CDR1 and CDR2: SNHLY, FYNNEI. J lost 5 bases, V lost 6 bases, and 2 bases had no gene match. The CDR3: CASRGLAGATGELFF. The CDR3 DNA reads TGTGCCAGCAGGGGACTAGCGGGGGCTACCGGGGAGCTGTTTTTT.

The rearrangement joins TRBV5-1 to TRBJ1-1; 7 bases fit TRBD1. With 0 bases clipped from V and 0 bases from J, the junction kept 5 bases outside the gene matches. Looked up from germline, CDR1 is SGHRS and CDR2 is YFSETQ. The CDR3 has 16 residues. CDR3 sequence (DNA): TGCGCCAGCAGCTTGGGTGACAGGGCAATGAACACTGAAGCTTTCTTT. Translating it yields CASSLGDRAMNTEAFF. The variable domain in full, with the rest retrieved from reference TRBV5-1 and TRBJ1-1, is KAGVTQTPRYLIKTRGQQVTLSCSPISGHRSVSWYQQTPGQGLQFLFEYFSETQRNKGNFPGRFSGRQFSNSRSEMNVSTLELGDSALYLCASSLGDRAMNTEAFFGQGTRLTVV.